This T cell receptor (beta chain) was profiled in a study of memory CD4+ T cells and cytomegalovirus serostatus. The overall study: Of the healthy Belgian adults, nine or ten were CMV seropositive and 20 to 25 seronegative.

A note on this clone: The antigen remains undetermined.

The sort gate was single viable CD3+CD4+CD8-CD45RO+ cells for memory CD4+ T cells. As originally analysed: After removing out-of-frame reads, over 2 million distinct TCRbeta sequences remained. Clones were read by immunoSEQ multiplex PCR, and TCRdb kept only the in-frame ones, dropping some. The V and J calls and clone size were taken over from that table, and D and trimming were inferred from the DNA. The sample has about 96,000 clones, 80% seen once. V lost 4 bases, J lost 3 bases, and 10 bases stayed unmatched. Germline CDR1 MDHEN, CDR2 SYDVKM. The CDR3 totals 18 residues. Whole-study findings and limits: Each of 65 to 75 CMV-associated TCRbeta sequences occurred in one to five individuals.

Sequencing was done on a sample of memory CD4+ T cells from blood. The chain links TRBV28 to TRBJ2-3, with TRBD2 matching over 13 bases. The TCR originated in an adult in good health and CMV-seropositive. The CDR3 here is CASSSNPWTSGRTDTQYF. The CDR3 DNA follows: TGTGCCAGCAGTTCCAACCCCTGGACTAGCGGGAGAACAGATACGCAGTATTTT.